In its sample, the clone carrying this T cell receptor (beta chain) was seen once. This sample was taken from a study of control samples from healthy donors and cancer patients. V shed 3 bases and J 8 bases; nucleotides not matched to a gene: 2. The CDR3 totals 14 residues. CDR1 and CDR2 (germline): LGHNA, YNFKEQ. Method: immunoSEQ multiplex PCR; TCRdb's copy keeps in-frame clones and lacks some. Of around 84,000 clones in the sample, more than 65% were seen once. What was sequenced was PBMCs. The V gene is TRBV4-2, the J gene TRBJ1-4, with TRBD1 matching 11 bases. This TCR derives from a man aged 55 to 70 with head and neck cancer. The CDR3 sequence is CASSHGTGGEKLFF. The CDR3 DNA reads as TGTGCCAGCAGCCACGGGACAGGGGGAGAAAAACTGTTTTTT.